This passage covers 10 T cell receptor beta chains from one sample sequenced in a study of T cells in tuberculosis. Repertoires were generated with immunoSEQ multiplex PCR, while TCRdb's copy carries only in-frame clones and drops some. Seen here are 40,000 to 45,000 clones, around 96% observed once, and the top ten hold around 7%. The sequencing input was PBMCs. The receptors come from a donor aged 5-35 years with latent tuberculosis or without tuberculosis infection.

This clone was counted once. The chain joins TRBV7-2 to TRBJ2-7; D perhaps matches TRBD1 (6 bases). V lost 5 bases and J 3 bases, leaving 11 bases between the germline ends. Germline V gene sequence: CDR1 SGHTA, CDR2 FQGNSA. The CDR3 sequence is 13 residues long. The CDR3 bases are TGTGCCAGCAGCGCGAAAGGGGGCTACGAGCAGTACTTC. Its protein is CASSAKGGYEQYF.

This clone was found once. V is TRBV14 and J is TRBJ2-7; TRBD1 might be the D (9 bases). The germline V gene encodes CDR1 SGHDN and CDR2 FVKESK. The CDR3 is 20 amino acids. Trimming took 2 bases from V and 2 from J, leaving 28 bases between them. CDR3 amino acids: CASSQMFGTGLLAEAYEQYF. CDR3 DNA: TGTGCCAGCAGCCAAATGTTTGGGACAGGGTTACTAGCGGAGGCCTACGAGCAGTACTTC.

J is TRBJ1-1 and V is TRBV5-5, with D possibly TRBD1 on 6 matching bases. CDR1 and CDR2 from the germline V gene are SGHKS and YYEKEE (reference sequence). The CDR3 length is 15 residues. V was trimmed by 4 bases and J by 6 bases, leaving 19 bases between them. The CDR3: CASSTPGTWDPEAFF. CDR3 DNA: TGTGCCAGCAGCACCCCCGGGACATGGGATCCTGAAGCTTTCTTT.

The rearrangement uses TRBV7-2 and TRBJ2-3; D remains unclear. Germline V gives CDR1 SGHTA, CDR2 FQGNSA. V was trimmed by 2 bases and J by 0 bases, leaving 6 bases between them. This CDR3 has 14 amino acids. The CDR3 nucleotides are TGTGCCAGCAGCTTAAGAGCAAGCACAGATACGCAGTATTTT. It specifies CASSLRASTDTQYF.

The chain carries TRBV30 and TRBJ1-2; D is undetermined. The CDR3 covers 14 residues. CDR1 GTSNPN and CDR2 SVGIG come from the germline V gene (reference sequence). Trimming removed 1 base at V and 2 bases at J, with 11 bases between. The CDR3 sequence: CAWSALGGNYGYTF. DNA for the CDR3: TGTGCCTGGAGTGCCCTCGGAGGAAACTATGGCTACACCTTC. The full variable domain, with the rest looked up from reference TRBV30 and TRBJ1-2, is SQTIHQWPATLVQPVGSPLSLECTVEGTSNPNLYWYRQAAGRGLQLLFYSVGIGQISSEVPQNLSASRPQDRQFILSSKKLLLSDSGFYLCAWSALGGNYGYTFGSGTRLTVV.

The gene calls are TRBV7-2 and TRBJ2-1; D not resolved. CDR1 is SGHTA and CDR2 is FQGNSA in the germline V gene. The ends were cut back, 0 bases at V and 0 bases at J, with 12 bases in the middle. The CDR3 totals 17 residues. DNA for the CDR3: TGTGCCAGCAGCTTAGCCCCACTACGAAGCTCCTACAATGAGCAGTTCTTC. It encodes CASSLAPLRSSYNEQFF.

The rearrangement links TRBV11-2 to TRBJ1-4; D remains ambiguous. Trimming took 3 bases from V and 5 from J, leaving 25 bases between them. Germline V gene data show CDR1 as SGHAT and CDR2 as FQNNGV. This CDR3 has 19 amino acids. The CDR3 reads CASSLPGGWFSEQNEKLFF. DNA of the CDR3: TGTGCCAGCAGCTTGCCAGGTGGTTGGTTTTCGGAACAGAATGAAAAACTGTTTTTT.

This sequence joins TRBV18 and TRBJ2-5; the D gene is possibly TRBD1 (6 bases). CDR1 KGHSH and CDR2 LQKENI come from the germline V gene. The length of the CDR3 is 13 residues. V shed 6 bases and J shed 5 bases, with 13 bases lying between them. The CDR3 spells CASSPTRGETQYF. The CDR3 DNA reads as TGTGCCAGCTCGCCTACTAGGGGGGAGACCCAGTACTTC.

This clone appeared a few times. V gene TRBV19 combines with J gene TRBJ1-2; tentative D call: TRBD1 (6 bases). V lost 5 bases and J 7 bases, leaving 11 bases between the germline ends. The germline gives CDR1 LNHDA, CDR2 SQIVND (reference sequence). The CDR3 consists of 12 residues. The CDR3 nucleotides read TGTGCCAGTAGTCTCGGACAGCTTGGCTACACCTTC. This encodes CASSLGQLGYTF.

This chain uses TRBV18 with TRBJ2-1; D possibly corresponds to TRBD1 (6 bases). Trimming took 6 bases from V and 3 from J, leaving 15 bases between them. Germline V gives CDR1 KGHSH, CDR2 LQKENI. The CDR3 is made up of 15 amino acids. The CDR3 reads CASSPGQAIYNEQFF. The CDR3 DNA sequence: TGTGCCAGCTCTCCGGGACAAGCTATCTACAATGAGCAGTTCTTC.